The rows below give T cell receptor beta chains drawn from one sample of a study of cytomegalovirus exposure and HLA in healthy donors. Measured with immunoSEQ multiplex PCR; TCRdb has only the in-frame clones, and not every one. The table has about 150,000 clones, approximately 86% seen once. Sequenced material: PBMCs. The receptor set was obtained from a young man in good health and CMV-seropositive. Both conserved end residues are part of each CDR3. Each record gives: V gene, D gene, clone size, J gene, CDR3 DNA, CDR3 protein. D genes are given only for firm matches. The size entry is marked missing in some rows and otherwise reads once, few, many or a size class.

>TRBV25-1|TRBD2|-|TRBJ2-3
TGTGCCAGCAGTGGGGGGCTAGCGGGAGCCAGGGCCACAGATACGCAGTATTTT
CASSGGLAGARATDTQYF
>TRBV5-4|TRBD2|-|TRBJ2-3
TGTGCCAGCAGCTTATGGGGGGGGAGCACAGATACGCAGTATTTT
CASSLWGGSTDTQYF
>TRBV7-7|-|-|TRBJ2-7
TGTGCCAGCAGCCCCGGCCGGGGGTCCTACGAGCAGTACTTC
CASSPGRGSYEQYF
>TRBV19|-|-|TRBJ1-5
TGTGCCAGTAGTATAACAGGACGGACAAATCAGCCCCAGCATTTT
CASSITGRTNQPQHF
>TRBV2|TRBD1|-|TRBJ2-7
TGTGCCAGCAGTGCGACCGGGACAGGAAGCTCCTACGAGCAGTACTTC
CASSATGTGSSYEQYF
>TRBV6-5|TRBD1|-|TRBJ1-2
TGTGCCAGCAGTCGCCAGGACAGGCCAAACTATGGCTACACCTTC
CASSRQDRPNYGYTF
>TRBV7-7|-|-|TRBJ2-7
TGTGCCAGCAGCTTAGGGCAGGGGCTTTCCTACGAGCAGTACTTC
CASSLGQGLSYEQYF
>TRBV10-3|TRBD2|-|TRBJ2-5
TGTGCCATCAGTGACGTGACTAGCGGGCCCCAAGAGACCCAGTACTTC
CAISDVTSGPQETQYF
>TRBV29-1|TRBD1|-|TRBJ2-2
TGCAGCGTTGGAGGGGGACAGGGCAACACCGGGGAGCTGTTTTTT
CSVGGGQGNTGELFF
>TRBV29-1|-|-|TRBJ2-5
TGCAGCGTTGATCCGGGGGAGACCCAGTACTTC
CSVDPGETQYF
>TRBV7-2|-|-|TRBJ1-5
TGTGCCAGCAGCTATCGTTCTAGCAATCAGCCCCAGCATTTT
CASSYRSSNQPQHF
>TRBV5-6|-|-|TRBJ2-1
TGTGCCAGCAGCTCCGACAACTACAATGAGCAGTTCTTC
CASSSDNYNEQFF
>TRBV27|-|-|TRBJ2-7
TGTGCCAGCAGTCCCCTTACGAGGGAGCAGTACTTC
CASSPLTREQYF
>TRBV7-3|-|-|TRBJ2-1
TGTGCCAGCAGCCTCGGTCCGAGCTCCTACAATGAGCAGTTCTTC
CASSLGPSSYNEQFF
>TRBV25-1|TRBD1|few|TRBJ2-7
TGTGCCAGCAGCCCGAACAGGGGTAACGAGCAGTACTTC
CASSPNRGNEQYF
>TRBV7-9|-|-|TRBJ2-5
TGTGCCAGCAGCTCCAGGGTTAGGGGAGAGACCCAGTACTTC
CASSSRVRGETQYF
>TRBV6-4|-|-|TRBJ1-6
TGTGCCAGCACTAGAGCGTGGGAGGGGGATAATTCACCCCTCCACTTT
CASTRAWEGDNSPLHF
>TRBV7-8|TRBD2|-|TRBJ2-3
TGTGCCAGCAGCTTAGGGTGGGCTAGCGGGATGGGCACAGATACGCAGTATTTT
CASSLGWASGMGTDTQYF
>TRBV5-4|TRBD2|-|TRBJ2-7
TGTGCCAGCAGCCCCTTACGACCCGGGACTAGCGCCTACGAGCAGTACTTC
CASSPLRPGTSAYEQYF
>TRBV4-3|TRBD2|-|TRBJ2-7
TGCGCCAGCAGCCGAGGGACTAGCGGGAGCGACTCCTACGAGCAGTACTTC
CASSRGTSGSDSYEQYF
>TRBV4-2|TRBD1|once|TRBJ1-2
TGTGCCAGCAGCCCCGACCGGACAGGATCTAACTATGGCTACACCTTC
CASSPDRTGSNYGYTF
>TRBV2|TRBD2|-|TRBJ2-7
TGTGCCAGCGGGGGGGAAGAGTACGAGCAGTACTTC
CASGGEEYEQYF
>TRBV19|TRBD1|-|TRBJ1-1
TGTGCCAGTAGTAAAACAGGGGGAGGAAGGACTGAAGCTTTCTTT
CASSKTGGGRTEAFF
>TRBV18|-|-|TRBJ2-7
TGTGCCAGCTCACCACGGCCTCCACCCTACGAGCAGTACTTC
CASSPRPPPYEQYF
>TRBV11-2|TRBD1|-|TRBJ2-2
TGTGCCAGCAGCAGGGACAGGGTTGGCGGGGAGCTGTTTTTT
CASSRDRVGGELFF
>TRBV7-2|-|-|TRBJ1-5
TGTGCCAGCAGCTTAGGCCAGAATAGCAATCAGCCCCAGCATTTT
CASSLGQNSNQPQHF
>TRBV6-6|-|-|TRBJ2-2
TGTGCCAGCAGCCGGACTAAGGCGCCCGGGGAGCTGTTTTTT
CASSRTKAPGELFF
>TRBV4-3|-|-|TRBJ2-7
TGCGCCAGCAGCCAAGATCTGGCGGTAGCCTACGAGCAGTACTTC
CASSQDLAVAYEQYF
>TRBV5-1|-|-|TRBJ2-3
TGCGCCAGCAGTTTGGACTCCCCACCACTTACGCAGTATTTT
CASSLDSPPLTQYF
>TRBV25-1|TRBD1|-|TRBJ2-5
TGTGCCAGCAGTAGGGGGACAGAACAAGAGACCCAGTACTTC
CASSRGTEQETQYF
>TRBV30|-|few|TRBJ2-2
TGTGCCTGGAGTGGGCTGAGCGGTTACACCGGGGAGCTGTTTTTT
CAWSGLSGYTGELFF
>TRBV19|-|-|TRBJ2-6
TGTGCCAGTAGTTTTACGCAGGGCAAGGCCAACGTCCTGACTTTC
CASSFTQGKANVLTF
>TRBV27|TRBD1|few|TRBJ1-5
TGTGCCAGCAGTCGGACAGGGTCTCAGCCCCAGCATTTT
CASSRTGSQPQHF
>TRBV11-2|TRBD2|-|TRBJ2-7
TGTGCCAGCAGCGTCACTAGCGCCGAGCAGTACTTC
CASSVTSAEQYF
>TRBV19|-|few|TRBJ1-6
TGTGCCAGTAGTATACGCCCGGTAGCCAATTCACCCCTCCACTTT
CASSIRPVANSPLHF
>TRBV15|-|-|TRBJ1-2
TGTGCCACCAGCAGAGATCCGAGACAGACCGCTAACTATGGCTACACCTTC
CATSRDPRQTANYGYTF
>TRBV6-1|TRBD2|-|TRBJ2-1
TGTGCCAGCAGTGCCCTAGCGGGGACCAATGAGCAGTTCTTC
CASSALAGTNEQFF
>TRBV29-1|TRBD1|-|TRBJ1-1
TGCAGCTCGAGCCGGACAGGGGGCACTGAAGCTTTCTTT
CSSSRTGGTEAFF
>TRBV15|-|-|TRBJ1-5
TGTGCCACCAGAGTTAGGAGAGACAGTAGCAATCAGCCCCAGCATTTT
CATRVRRDSSNQPQHF
>TRBV5-1|TRBD2|-|TRBJ2-1
TGCGCCAGCAGCTTGAAGCGGGATGGGGAGCAGTTCTTC
CASSLKRDGEQFF
>TRBV28|-|once|TRBJ1-1
TGTGCCAGCAGTTTTCTTAACACTGAAGCTTTCTTT
CASSFLNTEAFF
>TRBV13|-|-|TRBJ1-1
TGTGCCAGCAGCTCCCTTTCGAACACTGAAGCTTTCTTT
CASSSLSNTEAFF
>TRBV5-6|-|-|TRBJ2-5
TGTGCGACCAGGCAGGGGGGTCATCAAGAGACCCAGTACTTC
CATRQGGHQETQYF
>TRBV18|TRBD1|-|TRBJ2-7
TGTGCCAGCTCACGACAGGGCCGCGAGCAGTACTTC
CASSRQGREQYF
>TRBV18|-|-|TRBJ1-1
TGTGCCAGCTCTTCAGAAAGGGGGAACACTGAAGCTTTCTTT
CASSSERGNTEAFF
>TRBV9|-|-|TRBJ1-5
TGTGCCAGCAGCGCCAGAGGTGAGAACTATCATCCCCAGCATTTT
CASSARGENYHPQHF